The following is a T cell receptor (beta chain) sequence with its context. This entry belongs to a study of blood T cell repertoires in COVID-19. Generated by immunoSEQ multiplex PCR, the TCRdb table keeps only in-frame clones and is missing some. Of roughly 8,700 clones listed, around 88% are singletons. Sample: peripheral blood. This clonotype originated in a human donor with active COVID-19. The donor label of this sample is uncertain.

This chain's CDR3 is CATPGQDPYEQYF. CDR3 DNA: TGTGCCACCCCGGGACAGGACCCCTACGAGCAGTACTTC. The chain links TRBV6-5 to TRBJ2-7, with TRBD1 matching 8 bases. From germline, CDR1 is MNHEY and CDR2 SVGAGI. V gave up 10 bases and J gave up 2 bases; unmatched junction bases: 7. The CDR3 is made up of 13 amino acids.